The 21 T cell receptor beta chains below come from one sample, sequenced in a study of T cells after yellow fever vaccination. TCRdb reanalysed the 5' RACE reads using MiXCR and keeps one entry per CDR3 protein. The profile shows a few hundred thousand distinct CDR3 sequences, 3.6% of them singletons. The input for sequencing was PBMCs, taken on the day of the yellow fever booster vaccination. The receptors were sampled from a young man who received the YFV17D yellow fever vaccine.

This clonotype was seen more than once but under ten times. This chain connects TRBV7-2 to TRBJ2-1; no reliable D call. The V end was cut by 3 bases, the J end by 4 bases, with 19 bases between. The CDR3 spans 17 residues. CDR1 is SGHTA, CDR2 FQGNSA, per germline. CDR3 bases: TGTGCCAGCAGCTTCCGTGGGCCCTCACGGGCGTACAATGAGCAGTTCTTC. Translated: CASSFRGPSRAYNEQFF.

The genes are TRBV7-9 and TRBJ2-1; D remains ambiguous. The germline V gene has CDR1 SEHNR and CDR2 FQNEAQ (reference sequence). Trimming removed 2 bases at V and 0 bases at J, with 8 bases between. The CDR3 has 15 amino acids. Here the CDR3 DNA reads TGTGCCAGCAGCTTACTGGCCAGCTCCTACAATGAGCAGTTCTTC. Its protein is CASSLLASSYNEQFF.

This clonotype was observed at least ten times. In DNA, the CDR3 is TGCAGTGCTAGAGATATGGGGCATAGCGCCGGGGAGCTGTTTTTT. Translating it yields CSARDMGHSAGELFF. J is TRBJ2-2 and V is TRBV20-1; perhaps D is TRBD1 or TRBD2 (5 bases each). Trimming pared 0 bases from V and 6 bases from J, leaving 14 bases between. This CDR3 is built from 15 residues. The germline CDR1 and CDR2 sequences are DFQATT and SNEGSKA (reference sequence).

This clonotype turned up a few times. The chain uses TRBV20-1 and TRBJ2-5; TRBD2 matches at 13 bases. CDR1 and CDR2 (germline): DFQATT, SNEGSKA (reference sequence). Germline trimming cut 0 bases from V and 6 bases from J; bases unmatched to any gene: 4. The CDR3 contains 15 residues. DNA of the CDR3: TGCAGTGCTAGAGATTGGACTAGCGGGGGAAAGACCCAGTACTTC. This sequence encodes CSARDWTSGGKTQYF.

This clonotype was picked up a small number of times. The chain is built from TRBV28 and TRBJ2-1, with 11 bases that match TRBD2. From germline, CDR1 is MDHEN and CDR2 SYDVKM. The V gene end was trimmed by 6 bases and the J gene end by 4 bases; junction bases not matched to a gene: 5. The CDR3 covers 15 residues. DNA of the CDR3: TGTGCCAGCAGGGCTAGCGGGGGGCCATACAATGAGCAGTTCTTC. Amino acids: CASRASGGPYNEQFF.

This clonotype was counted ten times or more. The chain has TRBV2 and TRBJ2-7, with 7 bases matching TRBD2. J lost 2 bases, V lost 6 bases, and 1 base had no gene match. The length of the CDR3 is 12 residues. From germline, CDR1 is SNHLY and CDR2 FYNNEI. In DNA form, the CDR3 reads TGTGCCAGCAGGGGAGGGCCCTACGAGCAGTACTTC. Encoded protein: CASRGGPYEQYF.

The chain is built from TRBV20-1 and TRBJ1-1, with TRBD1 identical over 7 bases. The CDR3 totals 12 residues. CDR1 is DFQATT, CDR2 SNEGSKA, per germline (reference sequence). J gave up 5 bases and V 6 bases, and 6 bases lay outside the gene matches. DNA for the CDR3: TGCAGTGCGCAGGGACAGTCGACTGAAGCTTTCTTT. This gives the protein CSAQGQSTEAFF.

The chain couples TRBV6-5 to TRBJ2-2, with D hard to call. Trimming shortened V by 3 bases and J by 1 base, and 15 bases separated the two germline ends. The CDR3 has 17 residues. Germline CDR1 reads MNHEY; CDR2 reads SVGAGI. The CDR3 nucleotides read TGTGCCAGCAGTTATCTCCGGGCGATAGTGAACACCGGGGAGCTGTTTTTT. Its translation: CASSYLRAIVNTGELFF.

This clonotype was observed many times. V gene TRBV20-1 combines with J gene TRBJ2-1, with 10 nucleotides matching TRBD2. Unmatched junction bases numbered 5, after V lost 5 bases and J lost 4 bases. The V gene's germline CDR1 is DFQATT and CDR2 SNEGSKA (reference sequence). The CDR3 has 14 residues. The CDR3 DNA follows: TGCAGTGCTCATAGCGGGGGGCTATACAATGAGCAGTTCTTC. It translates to CSAHSGGLYNEQFF.

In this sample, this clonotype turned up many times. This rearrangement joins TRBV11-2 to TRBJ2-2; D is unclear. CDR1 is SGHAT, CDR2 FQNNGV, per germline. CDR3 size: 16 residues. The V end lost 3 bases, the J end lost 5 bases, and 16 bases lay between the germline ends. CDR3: CASSFSETNPTGELFF. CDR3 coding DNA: TGTGCCAGCAGCTTTTCCGAGACGAATCCAACCGGGGAGCTGTTTTTT.

The CDR3 region has the DNA TGTGCCAGCAGCCCACGAACAGGGGGAGGCACTGAAGCTTTCTTT. This codes for CASSPRTGGGTEAFF. The chain employs TRBV2 and TRBJ1-1; 8 bases map to TRBD1. CDR3 length: 15 amino acids. V lost 6 bases, J lost 4 bases, and 10 bases stayed unmatched. Per germline, CDR1 SNHLY and CDR2 FYNNEI.

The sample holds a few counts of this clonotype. CDR3 nucleotide sequence: TGTGCCAGCTCACCCGAGGCGACGAACTATGGCTACACCTTC. Translated, it gives CASSPEATNYGYTF. The chain employs TRBV18 and TRBJ1-2; unclear D gene. V gave up 3 bases and J gave up 2 bases, with 10 bases separating them. Germline assignment: CDR1 KGHSH and CDR2 LQKENI. The CDR3 runs to 14 residues.

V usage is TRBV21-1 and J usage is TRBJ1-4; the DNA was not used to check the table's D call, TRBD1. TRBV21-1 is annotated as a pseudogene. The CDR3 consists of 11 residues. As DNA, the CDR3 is TGTGCCAGCACCCGGCCCAGGGTCCTGTTTTTT. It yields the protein CASTRPRVLFF.

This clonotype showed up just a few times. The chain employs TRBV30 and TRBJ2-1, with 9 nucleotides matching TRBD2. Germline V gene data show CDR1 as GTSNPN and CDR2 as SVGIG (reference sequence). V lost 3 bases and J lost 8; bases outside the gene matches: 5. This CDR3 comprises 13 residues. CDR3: CAWSPGGGDEQFF. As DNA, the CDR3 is TGTGCCTGGAGCCCAGGCGGGGGGGATGAGCAGTTCTTC.

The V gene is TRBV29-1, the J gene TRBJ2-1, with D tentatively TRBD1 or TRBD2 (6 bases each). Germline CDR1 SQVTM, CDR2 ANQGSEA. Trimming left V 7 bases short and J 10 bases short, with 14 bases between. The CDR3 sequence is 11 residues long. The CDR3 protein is CSANSGGEQFF. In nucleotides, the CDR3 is TGCAGCGCGAATTCCGGGGGCGAGCAGTTCTTC.

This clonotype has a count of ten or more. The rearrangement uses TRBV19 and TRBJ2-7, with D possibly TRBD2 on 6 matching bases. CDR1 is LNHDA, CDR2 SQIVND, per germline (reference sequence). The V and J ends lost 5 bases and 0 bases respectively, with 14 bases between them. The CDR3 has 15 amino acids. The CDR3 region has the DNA TGTGCCAGTAGTGGGGGACTCCCGAGCTCCTACGAGCAGTACTTC. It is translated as CASSGGLPSSYEQYF.

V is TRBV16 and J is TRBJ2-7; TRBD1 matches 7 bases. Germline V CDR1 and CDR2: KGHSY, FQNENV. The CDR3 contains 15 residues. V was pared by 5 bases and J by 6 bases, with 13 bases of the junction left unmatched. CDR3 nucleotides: TGTGCCAGCAGCGAAGCCGGGACAGCTTTTCGCGAGCAGTACGTC. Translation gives CASSEAGTAFREQYV.

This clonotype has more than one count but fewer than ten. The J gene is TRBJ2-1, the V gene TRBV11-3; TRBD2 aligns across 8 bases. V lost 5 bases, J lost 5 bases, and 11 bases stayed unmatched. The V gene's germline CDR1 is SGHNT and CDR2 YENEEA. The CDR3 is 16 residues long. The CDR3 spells CASSPTRTGGNNEQFF. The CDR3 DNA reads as TGTGCCAGCAGCCCGACCCGCACGGGGGGGAACAATGAGCAGTTCTTC.

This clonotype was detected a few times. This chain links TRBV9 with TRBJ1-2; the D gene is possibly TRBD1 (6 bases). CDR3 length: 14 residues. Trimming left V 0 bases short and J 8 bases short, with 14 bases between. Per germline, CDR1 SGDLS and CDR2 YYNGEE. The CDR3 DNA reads TGTGCCAGCAGCGTAGGTTCAGGGGAAATAGGCTACACCTTC. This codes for CASSVGSGEIGYTF.

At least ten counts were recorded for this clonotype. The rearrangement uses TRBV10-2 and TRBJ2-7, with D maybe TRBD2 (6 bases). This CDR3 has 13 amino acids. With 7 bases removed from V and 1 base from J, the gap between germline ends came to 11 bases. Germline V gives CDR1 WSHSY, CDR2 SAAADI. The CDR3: CASTLTRSYEQYF. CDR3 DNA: TGCGCCAGCACCTTGACTAGATCCTACGAGCAGTACTTC.

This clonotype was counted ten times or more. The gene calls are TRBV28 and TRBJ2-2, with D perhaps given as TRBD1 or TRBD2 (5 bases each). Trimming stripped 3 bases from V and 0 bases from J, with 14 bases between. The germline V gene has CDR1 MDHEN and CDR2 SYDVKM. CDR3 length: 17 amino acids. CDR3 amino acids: CASSLGNGDPNTGELFF. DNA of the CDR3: TGTGCCAGCAGTTTGGGTAATGGGGACCCGAACACCGGGGAGCTGTTTTTT.